This T cell receptor (beta chain) was profiled in a study of blood T cell repertoires in COVID-19. Between the trimmed V and J ends, which lost 3 bases and 6 bases, there was a span of 10 bases. The CDR3 loop spans 12 amino acids. The germline V gene has CDR1 SQVTM and CDR2 ANQGSEA. Concerning this clone itself: This same CDR3 is encoded by further DNA sequences in the sample.

Produced via immunoSEQ multiplex PCR; TCRdb's table is partial and in-frame only. The sample has roughly 150,000 clones, around four fifths seen once. Material: peripheral blood. The clonotype originates from a woman aged 80 or over with acute or convalescent COVID-19. V gene TRBV29-1 combines with J gene TRBJ2-3; D may be TRBD1 (6 bases). CDR3 protein: CSVEGARDTQYF. Written as DNA, the CDR3 is TGCAGCGTTGAGGGGGCCCGGGATACGCAGTATTTT.